The 20 T cell receptor beta chains reported below all come from one sample, sequenced in a study of cytomegalovirus exposure and HLA in healthy donors. PCR primers comprised 60 Vbeta and 13 Jbeta primers. Libraries were prepared by immunoSEQ multiplex PCR; TCRdb keeps only in-frame clonotypes and omits some of them. The sample records 150,000 to 200,000 clones, around 69% being singletons. The sample taken for sequencing was PBMCs. All receptors come from a man aged 60 to 75 in good health and CMV-seronegative.

About this clone: One end of the junction varies from germline; a read error may be responsible. The CDR3 loop is CSSSFEEETQYF. Here the CDR3 DNA reads TGTTCCAGCAGCTTTGAGGAGGAGACCCAGTACTTC. The gene calls are TRBV7-9 and TRBJ2-5; D is uncertain. The CDR3 extends over 12 amino acids. Germline V CDR1 and CDR2: SEHNR, FQNEAQ (reference sequence).

This chain links TRBV7-9 with TRBJ2-1, with no clear D. Germline CDR1 and CDR2: SEHNR and FQNEAQ (reference sequence). CDR3 length: 12 amino acids. V lost 8 bases and J 8 bases, leaving 13 bases between the germline ends. The CDR3 protein is CASGTPPHEQFF. In nucleotides, the CDR3 is TGTGCCAGCGGTACTCCCCCCCATGAGCAGTTCTTC.

The rearrangement links TRBV10-3 to TRBJ2-1; TRBD2 matches 10 bases. The CDR3 runs to 15 residues. Looked up from germline, CDR1 is ENHRY and CDR2 is SYGVKD. Germline trimming cut 3 bases from V and 7 bases from J; bases unmatched to any gene: 6. CDR3: CAISETLAGVNEQFF. CDR3 nucleotide sequence: TGTGCCATCAGTGAAACTCTAGCGGGAGTGAATGAGCAGTTCTTC.

J is TRBJ2-7 and V is TRBV19; perhaps TRBD1 as D (6 bases). CDR1 LNHDA and CDR2 SQIVND come from the germline V gene (reference sequence). V was pared by 3 bases and J by 6 bases, with 15 bases between. The CDR3 spans 14 residues. The CDR3 protein is CASSISDPGVEQYF. CDR3 coding DNA: TGTGCCAGTAGTATTTCAGACCCAGGGGTCGAGCAGTACTTC. The full variable domain, its missing parts supplied by reference TRBV19 and TRBJ2-7, is DGGITQSPKYLFRKEGQNVTLSCEQNLNHDAMYWYRQDPGQGLRLIYYSQIVNDFQKGDIAEGYSVSREKKESFPLTVTSAQKNPTAFYLCASSISDPGVEQYFGPGTRLTVT.

The CDR3 reads CASKAAGGQYNEQFF. CDR3 nucleotide sequence: TGTGCCAGTAAGGCTGCGGGAGGGCAGTACAATGAGCAGTTCTTC. The V call is TRBV19, the J call TRBJ2-1; TRBD2 matches 9 bases. V trimming: 7 bases; J trimming: 4 bases; junction bases outside the gene matches: 8. The CDR3 totals 15 residues. From germline, CDR1 is LNHDA and CDR2 SQIVND (reference sequence).

The chain recombines TRBV15 with TRBJ2-7; D is unresolved. CDR1 and CDR2 (germline): LNHNV, YYDKDF (reference sequence). Between the trimmed V and J ends, which lost 1 base and 4 bases, there was a span of 11 bases. This CDR3 is built from 14 residues. The CDR3 spells CATSRVNTPYEQYF. CDR3 DNA: TGTGCCACCAGCAGAGTGAACACCCCGTACGAGCAGTACTTC.

This chain uses TRBV5-1 with TRBJ1-5; D is unclear. The germline gives CDR1 SGHRS, CDR2 YFSETQ. The V end was cut by 0 bases, the J end by 6 bases, with 13 bases between. This CDR3 has 15 residues. The CDR3 DNA follows: TGCGCCAGCAGCTTGGTATCAGGCGAGAGTCAGCCCCAGCATTTT. It translates to CASSLVSGESQPQHF. The complete variable domain, with remaining parts taken from reference TRBV5-1 and TRBJ1-5, reads KAGVTQTPRYLIKTRGQQVTLSCSPISGHRSVSWYQQTPGQGLQFLFEYFSETQRNKGNFPGRFSGRQFSNSRSEMNVSTLELGDSALYLCASSLVSGESQPQHFGDGTRLSIL.

Here the CDR3 DNA reads TGTGCCAGCAGTCCCGGACTAGCGGGGACGAATGAGCAGTTCTTC. This sequence encodes CASSPGLAGTNEQFF. The chain carries TRBV7-9 and TRBJ2-1; the match to TRBD2 covers 12 bases. J gave up 7 bases and V 6 bases, and 7 bases lay outside the gene matches. The CDR3 extends over 15 amino acids. Germline V gene sequence: CDR1 SEHNR, CDR2 FQNEAQ (reference sequence).

This clone was seen once. The junction does not match germline at one end; this may be a read error. This chain joins TRBV7-9 and TRBJ1-1; possible D gene TRBD1, 5 bases. Germline lookup yields CDR1 SEHNR and CDR2 FQNEAQ (reference sequence). CDR3 length: 17 amino acids. CDR3 in DNA: TGTTCCAGCAGCTGGCCCCCAGGGAGGGTAGGGGAGACTGAAGCTTTCTTT. The encoded protein is CSSSWPPGRVGETEAFF.

The V gene is TRBV28, the J gene TRBJ2-3; TRBD2 agrees at 8 bases. This CDR3 comprises 18 residues. With V trimmed by 5 bases and J by 5 bases, 18 bases remained unmatched. The germline gives CDR1 MDHEN, CDR2 SYDVKM. The DNA for the CDR3 is TGTGCCAGCAGTCCGATACCCGGACTAGCAGGGGCCCTAGATACGCAGTATTTT. As protein: CASSPIPGLAGALDTQYF.

The rearrangement joins TRBV29-1 to TRBJ1-1; 8 bases line up with TRBD1. The germline V gene has CDR1 SQVTM and CDR2 ANQGSEA. After removal of 1 base from V and 7 bases from J, the junction contained 11 bases not matched to a gene. The CDR3 length is 15 residues. The CDR3 protein is CSVEAPFQGAVEAFF. The CDR3 region has the DNA TGCAGCGTTGAAGCTCCATTCCAGGGGGCGGTTGAAGCTTTCTTT.

The chain employs TRBV5-6 and TRBJ1-1; D is undetermined. The CDR3 runs to 14 residues. V was clipped by 5 bases and J by 3 bases, with 14 bases between them. Germline V lookup: CDR1 SGHDT, CDR2 YYEEEE. For the CDR3, the DNA is TGTGCCAGCAGTACTACACCGAGTGACACTGAAGCTTTCTTT. Translation gives CASSTTPSDTEAFF.

The chain is built from TRBV19 and TRBJ2-7; D remains unclear. Germline CDR1 LNHDA, CDR2 SQIVND (reference sequence). Between the trimmed V and J ends, which lost 4 bases and 1 base, there was a span of 20 bases. The CDR3 contains 17 residues. The CDR3 sequence: CASSNTYRDTQSYEQYF. The CDR3 DNA is TGTGCCAGTAGTAACACTTACCGAGACACCCAATCCTACGAGCAGTACTTC.

The chain recombines TRBV10-3 with TRBJ1-6, with 7 bases identical to TRBD1. Germline V gene lookup returns CDR1 ENHRY and CDR2 SYGVKD. The CDR3 is 16 residues long. J gave up 2 bases and V 0 bases, and 1 base lay outside the gene matches. CDR3 DNA sequence: TGTGCCATCAGTGAGTCACAGGGGCCCTATAATTCACCCCTCCACTTT. Its protein is CAISESQGPYNSPLHF.

The chain combines TRBV7-9 with TRBJ1-3, with D unresolved. Trimming removed 1 base from V and 4 bases from J, with 11 bases in between. This CDR3 is 15 amino acids long. Per the germline V gene, CDR1 is SEHNR and CDR2 is FQNEAQ (reference sequence). In DNA form, the CDR3 reads TGTGCCAGCAGCTTAGTCCAGGTGGGCGGAAACACCATATATTTT. It is translated as CASSLVQVGGNTIYF.

This clone was picked up a small number of times. The CDR3 DNA sequence: TGTGCCAGCAGGGGCGGGGGCGGATGGTCCGGGGAGCTGTTTTTT. It is translated as CASRGGGGWSGELFF. The chain joins TRBV28 to TRBJ2-2; perhaps TRBD2 as D (7 bases). Trimming took 6 bases from V and 6 from J, leaving 17 bases between them. Germline CDR1 is MDHEN and CDR2 is SYDVKM. The CDR3 has 15 residues.

The chain is built from TRBV28 and TRBJ2-1; 8 bases line up with TRBD2. This CDR3 contains 15 residues. Unmatched junction bases numbered 14, after V lost 10 bases and J lost 6 bases. Germline CDR1 and CDR2: MDHEN and SYDVKM. The CDR3 here is CATSSGTRGGNEQFF. As DNA, the CDR3 is TGTGCCACCTCGAGCGGGACTAGAGGAGGCAATGAGCAGTTCTTC.

A single count supports this clone. This rearrangement joins TRBV23-1 to TRBJ2-2; possibly TRBD2 for D (5 bases). TRBV23-1 is reported as an ORF; its role is uncertain. CDR3 length: 17 residues. V was trimmed by 0 bases and J by 6 bases, leaving 17 bases between them. CDR3 in DNA: TGCGCCAGCAGTCAATCGATTCGGGGTTTAAACGCCGGGGAGCTGTTTTTT. It translates to CASSQSIRGLNAGELFF.

The gene calls are TRBV7-2 and TRBJ2-1; no definite D call. V lost 3 bases to trimming and J lost 0 bases, with 3 bases between them. The CDR3 covers 13 residues. Germline CDR1 and CDR2: SGHTA and FQGNSA. The CDR3 protein is CASSLSSYNEQFF. CDR3 DNA sequence: TGTGCCAGCAGCTTGAGCTCCTACAATGAGCAGTTCTTC.

This clone was found a few times. Compared with germline, one end of the junction differs, possibly owing to a read error. CDR3: CSSSLAQTGNGETQYF. The CDR3 coding sequence is TGTTCCAGCAGCTTAGCCCAGACAGGGAACGGAGAGACCCAGTACTTC. The rearrangement joins TRBV7-9 to TRBJ2-5; 7 nucleotides match TRBD1. The CDR3 has 16 residues. Germline V gives CDR1 SEHNR, CDR2 FQNEAQ (reference sequence).